This paragraph covers one T cell receptor beta chain sequence. Its antigen is not identified. This sample was included in a study of T cells in Graves' hyperthyroidism and ophthalmopathy. It was 8 to 10 ml of fresh peripheral blood that supplied the PBMCs. The investigators amplified TCR beta CDR3 regions from RNA transcripts. The HTBI set primed first-round TCR CDR3 RT-PCR. TCRdb recomputed calls from the multiplex PCR reads with MiXCR, one row per CDR3 protein. Here the sample spans hundreds of thousands of distinct CDR3 sequences, 35% being singletons. After removal of 2 bases from V and 2 bases from J, the junction contained 13 bases not matched to a gene. The CDR3 runs 18 residues. The germline V gene encodes CDR1 SGHDT and CDR2 YYEEEE. Study-level points and caveats: The model foresaw ophthalmopathy a median around 6 months prior to onset.

The sample taken for sequencing was blood. The genes are TRBV5-6 and TRBJ1-5; 7 nucleotides agree with TRBD1. The source of this sequence is a woman in her thirties or forties with Graves' hyperthyroidism. CDR3 residues: CASSFSRDSQIRNQPQHF. DNA of the CDR3: TGTGCCAGCAGCTTTTCCCGGGACAGCCAGATCCGCAATCAGCCCCAGCATTTT.